The 23 T cell receptor beta chains below come from one sample, sequenced in a study of T cells in narcolepsy. Assay: immunoSEQ multiplex PCR; the TCRdb copy retains only in-frame clones and omits some. The table includes roughly 17,000 clones, over 60% detected once. Sequencing was performed on CD45RA- memory CD8+ T cells from PBMCs. Receptor source: a human donor with narcolepsy.

The genes are TRBV27 and TRBJ2-3; 7 nucleotides align to TRBD2. V lost 6 bases to trimming and J lost 0 bases; unmatched junction nucleotides: 6. This CDR3 spans 15 amino acids. Germline V gene lookup returns CDR1 MNHEY and CDR2 SMNVEV (reference sequence). The CDR3 sequence: CASRTQRESTDTQYF. CDR3 nucleotides: TGTGCCAGCAGAACCCAGCGGGAAAGCACAGATACGCAGTATTTT.

V and J are TRBV2 and TRBJ2-3, with TRBD1 matching 9 bases. From germline, CDR1 is SNHLY and CDR2 FYNNEI. The trim removed 6 bases at V and 0 bases at J, leaving 4 bases unmatched. The CDR3 runs to 15 residues. CDR3 bases: TGTGCCAGCAGCCCGGGGACAGGGAGCACAGATACGCAGTATTTT. This translates into CASSPGTGSTDTQYF.

The rearrangement joins TRBV6-5 to TRBJ2-5; 9 nucleotides line up with TRBD1. There are 15 residues in the CDR3. CDR1 MNHEY and CDR2 SVGAGI come from the germline V gene. Unmatched junction bases numbered 7, after V lost 4 bases and J lost 4 bases. The CDR3 region is CASSLTGGSGETQYF. CDR3 nucleotides: TGTGCCAGCAGTTTGACAGGGGGAAGTGGAGAGACCCAGTACTTC.

The genes are TRBV5-1 and TRBJ1-1; a possible D gene is TRBD1 (6 bases). The CDR3 runs to 15 residues. V gave up 7 bases and J gave up 5 bases, with 21 bases separating them. The germline CDR1 and CDR2 sequences are SGHRS and YFSETQ. CDR3 region: CASSRDIDLGTEAFF. CDR3 nucleotides: TGCGCCAGCTCTCGGGACATAGATTTAGGGACTGAAGCTTTCTTT.

This chain connects TRBV7-8 to TRBJ2-7; TRBD1 matches 11 bases. The CDR3 spans 15 residues. The germline gives CDR1 SGHVS, CDR2 FQNEAQ. The trim removed 4 bases at V and 5 bases at J, leaving 7 bases unmatched. In DNA form, the CDR3 reads TGTGCCAGCAGCTATCGGACAGGGGGCGACGACGAGCAGTACTTC. It encodes CASSYRTGGDDEQYF.

The gene calls are TRBV29-1 and TRBJ2-7; 7 nucleotides align to TRBD1. V dropped 4 bases and J dropped 3; count of bases not matched to a gene: 6. CDR1 and CDR2 from the germline V gene are SQVTM and ANQGSEA. The CDR3 loop spans 13 amino acids. The CDR3 region has the DNA TGCAGCGTTGCTGGACAGGAGAACTACGAGCAGTACTTC. This sequence encodes CSVAGQENYEQYF.

The chain recombines TRBV6-5 with TRBJ1-6, with D tentatively TRBD1 (6 bases). The length of the CDR3 is 12 residues. Germline CDR1 is MNHEY and CDR2 is SVGAGI. V was cut by 10 bases and J by 7 bases, with 11 bases left in between. Written as DNA, the CDR3 is TGTGCCACCAGGACAGACAATTCACCCCTCCACTTT. Amino acids: CATRTDNSPLHF.

The V gene is TRBV6-1, the J gene TRBJ2-1; D is possibly TRBD2 (5 bases). Germline CDR1 MNHNS, CDR2 SASEGT. This CDR3 spans 15 amino acids. V lost 3 bases and J 4 bases, leaving 13 bases between the germline ends. The DNA of the CDR3 is TGTGCCAGCAGTGATTTCCGGGGAAAATACAATGAGCAGTTCTTC. This translates into CASSDFRGKYNEQFF.

A word on this clone: This sequence may be a read error, since a much larger clone differs from it by one base. The rearrangement links TRBV4-1 to TRBJ2-7; TRBD2 agrees at 10 bases. Germline CDR1 is MGHRA and CDR2 is YSYEKL. V was clipped by 6 bases and J by 0 bases; unmatched bases: 20. This CDR3 contains 20 residues. DNA of the CDR3: TGCGCCAGCAGACCGGCCCCTGGACTAGCGGCGTTATCCTCCTCCTACGAGCAGTACTTC. Residues: CASRPAPGLAALSSSYEQYF.

The chain carries TRBV30 and TRBJ2-1; 10 nucleotides agree with TRBD2. Germline loops: CDR1 GTSNPN, CDR2 SVGIG (reference sequence). The CDR3 sequence is 14 residues long. J gave up 2 bases and V 5 bases, and 3 bases lay outside the gene matches. CDR3 in amino acids: CAWHSGRPYNEQFF. The CDR3, as DNA: TGTGCCTGGCATAGCGGGAGGCCCTACAATGAGCAGTTCTTC.

By sample share, this clone is medium-sized. The V call is TRBV5-6, the J call TRBJ1-2; D is undetermined. Germline CDR1 reads SGHDT; CDR2 reads YYEEEE. The CDR3 contains 15 residues. Trimming left V 1 base short and J 3 bases short, with 13 bases between. Here the CDR3 reads CASSLLLGSYYGYTF. As DNA, the CDR3 is TGTGCCAGCAGCTTGCTGTTGGGATCCTACTATGGCTACACCTTC.

Worth noting for this clone: Other DNA sequences of this sample code for an identical CDR3. This CDR3 is CASSQGVTEAFF. CDR3 nucleotides: TGCGCCAGCAGCCAAGGGGTGACAGAAGCTTTCTTT. The V gene is TRBV4-1, the J gene TRBJ1-1; D unclear. Germline assignment: CDR1 MGHRA and CDR2 YSYEKL. V was clipped by 1 base and J by 8 bases, with 8 bases between them. This CDR3 region has 12 residues.

V and J are TRBV5-1 and TRBJ1-1; no clear D. V lost 0 bases and J 6 bases, leaving 6 bases between the germline ends. Germline CDR1 reads SGHRS; CDR2 reads YFSETQ. CDR3 length: 12 amino acids. The DNA for the CDR3 is TGCGCCAGCAGCTTGGGAGTAGCTGAAGCTTTCTTT. This encodes CASSLGVAEAFF.

J is TRBJ1-1 and V is TRBV7-2; weak D call: TRBD1 (6 bases). There are 12 residues in the CDR3. CDR1 is SGHTA, CDR2 FQGNSA, per germline. V lost 6 bases to trimming and J lost 5 bases, with 10 bases between them. The CDR3 region has the DNA TGTGCCAGCAGTTATACAGGGACTGAAGCTTTCTTT. It translates to CASSYTGTEAFF. The full variable domain, with the rest looked up from reference TRBV7-2 and TRBJ1-1, is GAGVSQSPSNKVTEKGKDVELRCDPISGHTALYWYRQSLGQGLEFLIYFQGNSAPDKSGLPSDRFSAERTGGSVSTLTIQRTQQEDSAVYLCASSYTGTEAFFGQGTRLTVV.

This clone was detected only once. This chain connects TRBV19 to TRBJ1-1, with D hard to call. The V end lost 5 bases, the J end lost 3 bases, and 10 bases lay between the germline ends. The length of the CDR3 is 13 residues. In germline, CDR1 is LNHDA, CDR2 SQIVND (reference sequence). The CDR3 reads CASSVVHDTEAFF. CDR3 DNA sequence: TGTGCCAGTAGTGTTGTTCATGACACTGAAGCTTTCTTT.

CDR3 bases: TGTGCCAGCAGTCTTCTCCGGGACAGGGGATACCTTAGCAATCAGCCCCAGCATTTT. This gives the protein CASSLLRDRGYLSNQPQHF. The J gene is TRBJ1-5, the V gene TRBV28; TRBD1 matches 10 bases. Unmatched junction bases numbered 13, after V lost 5 bases and J lost 0 bases. Per the germline V gene, CDR1 is MDHEN and CDR2 is SYDVKM. The CDR3 runs to 19 residues.

J is TRBJ2-1 and V is TRBV15, with 8 bases that match TRBD1. J was trimmed by 3 bases and V by 0 bases; bases with no gene match: 4. Germline CDR1 LNHNV, CDR2 YYDKDF (reference sequence). This CDR3 is 16 amino acids long. CDR3 loop: CATSRDKQGVYNEQFF. CDR3 DNA: TGTGCCACCAGCAGAGATAAACAGGGGGTCTACAATGAGCAGTTCTTC.

V and J are TRBV6-6 and TRBJ2-7, with TRBD2 matching over 10 bases. V shed 4 bases, J shed 0 bases, and the junction held 6 bases outside the gene matches. The CDR3 loop spans 16 amino acids. Germline values: CDR1 MNHNY, CDR2 SVGAGI (reference sequence). CDR3 in amino acids: CASSFSTSGNSYEQYF. For the CDR3, the DNA is TGTGCCAGCAGTTTCTCCACTAGCGGGAACTCCTACGAGCAGTACTTC.

The rearrangement links TRBV27 to TRBJ1-1; D is unclear. Between the trimmed V and J ends, which lost 4 bases and 4 bases, there was a span of 7 bases. Germline CDR1 is MNHEY and CDR2 is SMNVEV (reference sequence). This CDR3 region has 12 residues. In DNA form, the CDR3 reads TGTGCCAGCAGTTCACTCGGCACTGAAGCTTTCTTT. Its protein is CASSSLGTEAFF.

The chain joins TRBV19 to TRBJ1-2, with unresolved D. This CDR3 spans 11 amino acids. CDR1 LNHDA and CDR2 SQIVND come from the germline V gene (reference sequence). Trimming removed 10 bases from V and 4 bases from J, with 10 bases in between. DNA of the CDR3: TGTGCCACTTTAGCCCCCTATGGCTACACCTTC. Amino acid sequence: CATLAPYGYTF.

V and J are TRBV29-1 and TRBJ1-4; D gene unclear. CDR1 and CDR2 (germline): SQVTM, ANQGSEA. This CDR3 is built from 14 residues. V was shortened by 0 bases and J by 0 bases, with 5 bases between the two germline ends. CDR3 residues: CSVEDPSTNEKLFF. The CDR3 DNA sequence: TGCAGCGTTGAAGATCCGTCAACTAATGAAAAACTGTTTTTT. Filled out from reference TRBV29-1 and TRBJ1-4, the complete variable domain reads SAVISQKPSRDICQRGTSLTIQCQVDSQVTMMFWYRQQPGQSLTLIATANQGSEATYESGFVIDKFPISRPNLTFSTLTVSNMSPEDSSIYLCSVEDPSTNEKLFFGSGTQLSVL.

This rearrangement joins TRBV4-3 to TRBJ1-1; D gene unclear. With 4 bases removed from V and 1 base from J, the gap between germline ends came to 7 bases. Germline CDR1 reads LGHNA; CDR2 reads YSLEER. This CDR3 is 13 amino acids long. CDR3 bases: TGCGCCAGCAGCCTCTGGGGGAACACTGAAGCTTTCTTT. Amino acid sequence: CASSLWGNTEAFF.

The chain carries TRBV10-1 and TRBJ1-1; 7 bases agree with TRBD1. With V trimmed by 5 bases and J by 6 bases, 18 bases remained unmatched. Germline V gives CDR1 WNHNN, CDR2 SYGVQD (reference sequence). The CDR3 covers 17 residues. This CDR3 reads CASSRQGLARRWPEAFF. The DNA for the CDR3 is TGCGCCAGCAGTCGACAGGGTCTAGCTCGGAGATGGCCTGAAGCTTTCTTT.